Below are 32 T cell receptor beta chains sequenced from a single sample in a study of blood T cells in healthy people across ages. Then a second PCR, running roughly 7 to 11 cycles, was carried out with a sample-barcoded 5' primer and a J-beta primer mix. MiXCR was run by TCRdb on the 5' RACE reads, yielding one entry per CDR3 protein. The sample has 500,000 to 650,000 distinct CDR3 sequences, about 27% seen once. The data also belong to a second study, concerning T cells of mothers and their children.

Sequencing was performed on blood. All receptors come from a boy younger than 10 in good health.

The chain recombines TRBV5-1 with TRBJ2-5, with a possible D match to TRBD1 (6 bases). The tail of the sequence fits TRBJ2-7 better, so the J call may be wrong. The CDR3 has 16 residues. Germline-derived CDR1 and CDR2 are SGHRS and YFSETQ. The CDR3 nucleotides are TGCGCCAGCAGCTCCGGGTTGTTCACAGGGCCCTACGAGCAGTACTTC. It translates to CASSSGLFTGPYEQYF.

The V gene is TRBV15, the J gene TRBJ1-5; D gene uncertain. V lost 1 base, J lost 6 bases, and 10 bases lay in between. The CDR3 sequence is 14 residues long. Per the germline V gene, CDR1 is LNHNV and CDR2 is YYDKDF (reference sequence). CDR3 residues: CATSRAGSVQPQHF. For the CDR3, the DNA is TGTGCCACCAGCAGAGCGGGCAGTGTTCAGCCCCAGCATTTT. The whole variable domain, filled in from reference TRBV15 and TRBJ1-5, reads DAMVIQNPRYQVTQFGKPVTLSCSQTLNHNVMYWYQQKSSQAPKLLFHYYDKDFNNEADTPDNFQSRRPNTSFCFLDIRSPGLGDTAMYLCATSRAGSVQPQHFGDGTRLSIL.

This clonotype has a handful of counts. The chain carries TRBV14 and TRBJ2-5, with TRBD2 identical over 7 bases. The J call is doubtful: the DNA matches TRBJ2-1 better. The CDR3 runs 15 residues. CDR1 and CDR2 from the germline V gene are SGHDN and FVKESK. CDR3 sequence reads: CASSMARRGGNEQFF. CDR3 coding DNA: TGTGCCAGCAGCATGGCCCGGCGCGGGGGCAATGAGCAGTTCTTC.

There are a few counts of this clonotype. One end of the junction does not line up with germline, which may come from a read error. The rearrangement uses TRBV6-5 and TRBJ2-1; the match to TRBD2 covers 7 bases. From germline, CDR1 is MNHEY and CDR2 SVGAGI. The CDR3 covers 16 residues. The CDR3 DNA is TGTGCCAGCAGTTACTCTCAGGACCCGGCGGGAGAGACCCGGTACTTC. Translated: CASSYSQDPAGETRYF.

The chain is built from TRBV5-1 and TRBJ1-1, with a tentative D call TRBD1 (6 bases). The V gene's germline CDR1 is SGHRS and CDR2 YFSETQ. This CDR3 has 17 residues. The ends were cut back, 0 bases at V and 4 bases at J, with 19 bases in the middle. CDR3 in amino acids: CASSLAVIRGPGTEAFF. Here the CDR3 DNA reads TGCGCCAGCAGCTTGGCCGTGATCCGGGGGCCGGGCACTGAAGCTTTCTTT.

Many counts were recorded for this clonotype. J is TRBJ1-4 and V is TRBV5-1, with a possible D match to TRBD1 (5 bases). Germline assignment: CDR1 SGHRS and CDR2 YFSETQ. V was pared by 0 bases and J by 6 bases, with 6 bases between. This CDR3 is 13 amino acids long. The CDR3 DNA reads as TGCGCCAGCAGCTTGGGGGGGGATGAAAAACTGTTTTTT. This encodes CASSLGGDEKLFF.

This clonotype was observed a few times. The chain combines TRBV12-5 with TRBJ2-5; D not certain. In germline, CDR1 is LGHNT, CDR2 FRNRAP. V gave up 9 bases and J gave up 5 bases, with 10 bases separating them. This CDR3 has 11 amino acids. This CDR3 reads CASDAGETQYF. The CDR3 coding sequence is TGTGCTAGCGATGCCGGGGAGACCCAGTACTTC.

V usage is TRBV5-1 and J usage is TRBJ2-5; maybe TRBD1 (5 bases). Trimming pared 1 base from V and 5 bases from J, leaving 9 bases between. Germline loops: CDR1 SGHRS, CDR2 YFSETQ. The CDR3 loop spans 13 amino acids. In nucleotides, the CDR3 is TGCGCCAGCAGCTTGTTCCCAGGGGAGACCCAGTACTTC. Translation gives CASSLFPGETQYF.

V and J are TRBV11-2 and TRBJ2-3; TRBD2 matches at 7 bases. The CDR3 extends over 17 amino acids. Germline V gene data show CDR1 as SGHAT and CDR2 as FQNNGV. V was pared by 4 bases and J by 2 bases, with 12 bases of the junction left unmatched. CDR3 bases: TGTGCCAGCAGCTCCTTCCTCAGCGGGAATCCCACAGATACGCAGTATTTT. This codes for CASSSFLSGNPTDTQYF. The variable domain in full, completed from reference TRBV11-2 and TRBJ2-3, reads EAGVAQSPRYKIIEKRQSVAFWCNPISGHATLYWYQQILGQGPKLLIQFQNNGVVDDSQLPKDRFSAERLKGVDSTLKIQPAKLEDSAVYLCASSSFLSGNPTDTQYFGPGTRLTVL.

The chain carries TRBV5-1 and TRBJ2-5, with D possibly TRBD2 on 5 matching bases. The V and J ends lost 1 base and 1 base respectively, with 8 bases between them. Germline CDR1 and CDR2: SGHRS and YFSETQ. This CDR3 has 14 residues. Written as DNA, the CDR3 is TGCGCCAGCAGCTTGATCCGGGGCCAAGAGACCCAGTACTTC. The encoded protein is CASSLIRGQETQYF.

In its sample, this clonotype was seen many times. V and J are TRBV5-1 and TRBJ2-1; D could derive from TRBD1 or TRBD2 (5 bases each). The germline V gene has CDR1 SGHRS and CDR2 YFSETQ. V gave up 1 base and J gave up 9 bases, with 8 bases separating them. The CDR3 length is 12 residues. In nucleotides, the CDR3 is TGCGCCAGCAGCTTGATTGGGGGTGAGCAGTTCTTC. It encodes CASSLIGGEQFF. Supplemented by reference TRBV5-1 and TRBJ2-1, the full variable domain reads KAGVTQTPRYLIKTRGQQVTLSCSPISGHRSVSWYQQTPGQGLQFLFEYFSETQRNKGNFPGRFSGRQFSNSRSEMNVSTLELGDSALYLCASSLIGGEQFFGPGTRLTVL.

The V call is TRBV12-3 or TRBV12-4, the J call TRBJ1-2; D gene ambiguous. This CDR3 spans 12 amino acids. Trimming shortened V by 2 bases and J by 8 bases, and 9 bases separated the two germline ends. CDR3 amino acids: CASSLRRAGYTF. CDR3 in DNA: TGTGCCAGCAGTTTAAGGCGCGCGGGCTACACCTTC.

The table lists this clonotype with a few counts. V is TRBV6-5 and J is TRBJ2-5; D is uncertain. Trimming stripped 7 bases from V and 5 bases from J, with 17 bases between. Germline-derived CDR1 and CDR2 are MNHEY and SVGAGI. This CDR3 is 14 amino acids long. CDR3 loop: CASTRMGRVETQYF. The CDR3 DNA is TGTGCCAGCACCCGCATGGGTAGAGTGGAGACCCAGTACTTC.

In nucleotides, the CDR3 is TGCAGCGTTTCTCTGGGAGGGAGGCACACTGAAGCTTTCTTT. It is translated as CSVSLGGRHTEAFF. The genes are TRBV29-1 and TRBJ1-1, with D unclear. The CDR3 totals 14 residues. From germline, CDR1 is SQVTM and CDR2 ANQGSEA. V dropped 5 bases and J dropped 3 bases, with 16 bases sitting between them.

The table lists this clonotype with many counts. The V call is TRBV4-3, the J call TRBJ2-7, with TRBD2 identical over 7 bases. The germline gives CDR1 LGHNA, CDR2 YSLEER. The CDR3 is 16 amino acids. V lost 0 bases to trimming and J lost 1 base; unmatched junction nucleotides: 6. The CDR3 reads CASSQDRGAGSYEQYF. The CDR3, as DNA: TGCGCCAGCAGCCAAGATCGGGGAGCGGGATCCTACGAGCAGTACTTC.

This clonotype was detected a few times. The chain combines TRBV24-1 with TRBJ1-5; TRBD1 might be the D (5 bases). This CDR3 region has 13 residues. The V end lost 7 bases, the J end lost 5 bases, and 11 bases lay between the germline ends. Per germline, CDR1 KGHDR and CDR2 SFDVKD. CDR3 loop: CATSEGRDQPQHF. The DNA of the CDR3 is TGTGCCACCAGCGAGGGGAGAGATCAGCCCCAGCATTTT.

This clonotype came up a few times. V gene TRBV4-1 combines with J gene TRBJ2-5; a weak D match, TRBD2 (6 bases). Between the trimmed V and J ends, which lost 0 bases and 5 bases, there was a span of 10 bases. CDR3 length: 14 residues. Germline V lookup: CDR1 MGHRA, CDR2 YSYEKL. The CDR3 spells CASSQDWGDETQYF. In DNA form, the CDR3 reads TGCGCCAGCAGCCAAGATTGGGGGGATGAGACCCAGTACTTC.

This clonotype has more than one count but fewer than ten. The chain recombines TRBV20-1 with TRBJ2-3, with 11 bases fitting TRBD2. V lost 5 bases to trimming and J lost 5 bases; unmatched junction nucleotides: 6. The CDR3 contains 14 residues. Per the germline V gene, CDR1 is DFQATT and CDR2 is SNEGSKA (reference sequence). The CDR3 sequence: CSAGLSGGGDTQYF. CDR3 bases: TGCAGTGCTGGACTTAGCGGGGGGGGAGATACGCAGTATTTT.

The chain links TRBV19 to TRBJ2-7, with 8 bases aligning to TRBD1. Germline assignment: CDR1 LNHDA and CDR2 SQIVND (reference sequence). This CDR3 contains 15 residues. Unmatched junction bases numbered 10, after V lost 5 bases and J lost 4 bases. The CDR3 DNA follows: TGTGCCAGTAGTCCAGGTTGGACAGGGAGTTACGAGCAGTACTTC. This codes for CASSPGWTGSYEQYF.

V gene TRBV12-3 or TRBV12-4 combines with J gene TRBJ1-2; D uncertain. This CDR3 has 15 residues. Trimming took off 0 bases at V and 6 bases at J, with 14 bases between the two ends. The CDR3 region has the DNA TGTGCCAGCAGTTTAGCGCTGTTATCGCGGGATGGCTACACCTTC. Its protein product is CASSLALLSRDGYTF.

This chain joins TRBV5-1 and TRBJ2-3, with 9 bases that match TRBD1. The trim removed 1 base at V and 0 bases at J, leaving 18 bases unmatched. Germline values: CDR1 SGHRS, CDR2 YFSETQ. This CDR3 spans 21 amino acids. CDR3 DNA sequence: TGCGCCAGCAGCTTGCTATCCGGTCGATACAGGGGGCGCGGAAGCACAGATACGCAGTATTTT. Protein sequence: CASSLLSGRYRGRGSTDTQYF.

The chain links TRBV11-2 to TRBJ2-3; unclear D gene. The CDR3 loop spans 15 amino acids. Germline V gene lookup returns CDR1 SGHAT and CDR2 FQNNGV. V dropped 2 bases and J dropped 2 bases, with 11 bases sitting between them. CDR3: CASSLLLRITDTQYF. As DNA, the CDR3 is TGTGCCAGCAGCTTACTTCTGCGGATCACAGATACGCAGTATTTT.

V usage is TRBV20-1 and J usage is TRBJ1-1, with D tentatively TRBD1 (6 bases). The CDR3 is 14 amino acids. The germline gives CDR1 DFQATT, CDR2 SNEGSKA (reference sequence). The V end lost 6 bases, the J end lost 1 base, and 15 bases lay between the germline ends. The DNA for the CDR3 is TGCAGTGCCACCAGGACAGCGAAGAACACTGAAGCTTTCTTT. Residues: CSATRTAKNTEAFF.

J is TRBJ2-4 and V is TRBV20-1; possible D gene TRBD2, 5 bases. The CDR3 consists of 18 residues. The germline V gene encodes CDR1 DFQATT and CDR2 SNEGSKA (reference sequence). Deletions cut 3 bases from V and 1 base from J, with 22 bases between. The CDR3: CSASAYNPVGGAKNIQYF. CDR3 nucleotide sequence: TGCAGTGCTAGCGCTTACAATCCGGTGGGCGGGGCCAAAAACATTCAGTACTTC.

The V call is TRBV9, the J call TRBJ1-4; possible D gene TRBD1, 6 bases. The CDR3 loop spans 15 amino acids. Germline assignment: CDR1 SGDLS and CDR2 YYNGEE. V gave up 0 bases and J gave up 5 bases, with 11 bases separating them. CDR3 residues: CASSVVGGRNEKLFF. DNA of the CDR3: TGTGCCAGCAGCGTAGTCGGGGGCCGGAATGAAAAACTGTTTTTT.

The V gene is TRBV5-5, the J gene TRBJ1-4; 8 bases are shared with TRBD1. Germline V gene lookup returns CDR1 SGHKS and CDR2 YYEKEE (reference sequence). With 2 bases clipped from V and 4 bases from J, the junction kept 4 bases outside the gene matches. This CDR3 contains 15 residues. CDR3 sequence: CASSFTGGSNEKLFF. CDR3 nucleotides: TGTGCCAGCAGCTTCACAGGGGGGAGTAATGAAAAACTGTTTTTT.

At least ten counts were recorded for this clonotype. The chain recombines TRBV15 with TRBJ1-2; the D is unclear. This CDR3 has 13 residues. The V end lost 5 bases, the J end lost 8 bases, and 15 bases lay between the germline ends. CDR1 and CDR2 (germline): LNHNV, YYDKDF (reference sequence). Here the CDR3 reads CATSPGPRRGYTF. The CDR3 nucleotides are TGTGCCACCAGCCCCGGGCCCCGGCGGGGCTACACCTTC.

This clonotype has just a few counts. This sequence joins TRBV7-2 and TRBJ2-4; D may correspond to TRBD1 or TRBD2 (5 bases each). This CDR3 has 17 residues. Trimming stripped 2 bases from V and 13 bases from J, with 27 bases between. Germline-derived CDR1 and CDR2 are SGHTA and FQGNSA. The CDR3 sequence: CASSLLLYTERDGTQYF. The CDR3 bases are TGTGCCAGCAGCTTACTCCTCTACACCGAGAGGGATGGGACGCAGTACTTC. The variable domain in full, with the rest retrieved from reference TRBV7-2 and TRBJ2-4, is GAGVSQSPSNKVTEKGKDVELRCDPISGHTALYWYRQSLGQGLEFLIYFQGNSAPDKSGLPSDRFSAERTGGSVSTLTIQRTQQEDSAVYLCASSLLLYTERDGTQYFGAGTRLSVL.

The chain uses TRBV9 and TRBJ2-3; the D call may be TRBD1 or TRBD2 (6 bases each). V was trimmed by 0 bases and J by 6 bases, leaving 11 bases between them. Germline V gives CDR1 SGDLS, CDR2 YYNGEE. The CDR3 has 14 residues. CDR3 sequence: CASSVDRGLDTQYF. In DNA, the CDR3 is TGTGCCAGCAGCGTAGACCGGGGGCTCGATACGCAGTATTTT.

This clonotype was counted only a few times. In nucleotides, the CDR3 is TGTGCCAGCAGTTTTACACACAATCAAGAGACCCAGTACTTC. It codes for CASSFTHNQETQYF. The chain links TRBV12-3 or TRBV12-4 to TRBJ2-5; D gene uncertain. This CDR3 spans 14 amino acids. Trimming removed 3 bases at V and 2 bases at J, with 10 bases between.

This clonotype occurred a few times. The rearrangement uses TRBV12-5 and TRBJ2-3; TRBD1 or TRBD2 may be the D gene (5 bases each). V lost 5 bases, J lost 1 base, and 10 bases lay in between. The CDR3 covers 14 residues. Germline CDR1 reads LGHNT; CDR2 reads FRNRAP. The CDR3 here is CASGTRGGTDTQYF. The CDR3 nucleotides are TGTGCTAGTGGTACGAGGGGAGGCACAGATACGCAGTATTTT.

This clonotype turned up a few times. The chain joins TRBV7-2 to TRBJ2-7; D is possibly TRBD2 (6 bases). Matching the DNA end better, TRBJ2-1 makes the J call doubtful. Looked up from germline, CDR1 is SGHTA and CDR2 is FQGNSA. CDR3 length: 15 amino acids. The CDR3: CASSLVEASVNEQFF. CDR3 nucleotide sequence: TGTGCCAGCAGCTTAGTAGAGGCTAGCGTCAATGAGCAGTTCTTC.